These 25 T cell receptor beta chains were sequenced from one sample in a study of CD8 T cells in ankylosing spondylitis. No antigen has been assigned to these receptors. Study-level points and caveats: A motif in TCR beta, a set of roughly eight highly homologous variants, appeared characteristic of ankylosing spondylitis blood.

Each CDR3 protein is one row after TCRdb ran MiXCR on the 5' RACE reads. The sample has under 450,000 distinct CDR3 sequences, about 15% seen once. Sequencing used blood, either unsorted or a sorted T cell fraction (not recorded which). The source of these receptors is a male donor with ankylosing spondylitis.

This chain uses TRBV14 with TRBJ2-2; possibly TRBD1 for D (6 bases). The CDR3 has 13 amino acids. Germline CDR1 is SGHDN and CDR2 is FVKESK. V was cut by 7 bases and J by 4 bases, with 10 bases left in between. CDR3 loop: CASTGDGTGELFF. CDR3 coding DNA: TGTGCCAGCACAGGGGATGGCACCGGGGAGCTGTTTTTT. Combining the CDR3 with reference TRBV14 and TRBJ2-2 gives the whole variable domain EAGVTQFPSHSVIEKGQTVTLRCDPISGHDNLYWYRRVMGKEIKFLLHFVKESKQDESGMPNNRFLAERTGGTYSTLKVQPAELEDSGVYFCASTGDGTGELFFGEGSRLTVL.

The sample holds many counts of this clonotype. The chain has TRBV5-1 and TRBJ2-1; D is perhaps TRBD1 or TRBD2 (5 bases each). Trimming took 6 bases from V and 4 from J, leaving 20 bases between them. CDR1 is SGHRS and CDR2 is YFSETQ in the germline V gene. This CDR3 has 16 amino acids. The CDR3 reads CASIKDPGGVYNEQFF. The CDR3 coding sequence is TGCGCCAGCATCAAGGATCCTGGGGGTGTATACAATGAGCAGTTCTTC.

This clonotype was found a few times. This sequence joins TRBV27 and TRBJ2-1; D is perhaps TRBD1 or TRBD2 (5 bases each). The germline V gene encodes CDR1 MNHEY and CDR2 SMNVEV (reference sequence). The CDR3 is made up of 17 amino acids. V shed 8 bases and J shed 0 bases, with 20 bases lying between them. The CDR3 nucleotides are TGTGCCAGCCGGGACCCAACTCATCCGAGCTCCTACAATGAGCAGTTCTTC. Residues: CASRDPTHPSSYNEQFF.

As DNA, the CDR3 is TGTGCCATCAGTGACGCCGGGACAGGGAAACCTGCAACTAATGAAAAACTGTTTTTT. It yields the protein CAISDAGTGKPATNEKLFF. The chain couples TRBV10-3 to TRBJ1-4; 9 positions match TRBD1. This CDR3 has 19 amino acids. After removal of 3 bases from V and 0 bases from J, the junction contained 11 bases not matched to a gene. Germline values: CDR1 ENHRY, CDR2 SYGVKD.

This clonotype was counted only a few times. V and J are TRBV15 and TRBJ2-7; D gene ambiguous. The germline CDR1 and CDR2 sequences are LNHNV and YYDKDF (reference sequence). CDR3 length: 14 amino acids. Trimming took 2 bases from V and 2 from J, leaving 10 bases between them. CDR3 sequence reads: CATSRLNGPYEQYF. DNA of the CDR3: TGTGCCACCAGCAGATTGAATGGACCCTACGAGCAGTACTTC. Drawing the rest from reference TRBV15 and TRBJ2-7, the complete variable domain is DAMVIQNPRYQVTQFGKPVTLSCSQTLNHNVMYWYQQKSSQAPKLLFHYYDKDFNNEADTPDNFQSRRPNTSFCFLDIRSPGLGDTAMYLCATSRLNGPYEQYFGPGTRLTVT.

Turning to this clonotype: The junction and the germline gene differ at one end; a read error may be behind it. This chain uses TRBV2 with TRBJ2-5; tentative D call: TRBD1 (6 bases). The CDR3 is 12 amino acids. The germline V gene has CDR1 SNHLY and CDR2 FYNNEI. This CDR3 is CASSYNRELYEF. The CDR3 region has the DNA TGTGCCAGCAGTTATAACAGGGAACTCTACGAGTTC.

The chain links TRBV20-1 to TRBJ1-2; the D is unclear. The CDR3 spans 13 residues. CDR1 is DFQATT, CDR2 SNEGSKA, per germline (reference sequence). Trimming pared 3 bases from V and 1 base from J, leaving 9 bases between. The CDR3 nucleotides are TGCAGTGCTAGGAGTCAGTTTAACTATGGCTACACCTTC. This encodes CSARSQFNYGYTF.

The table lists this clonotype with a few counts. This chain joins TRBV20-1 and TRBJ2-1; 9 nucleotides match TRBD2. After removal of 3 bases from V and 5 bases from J, the junction contained 8 bases not matched to a gene. CDR3 length: 15 residues. The germline V gene has CDR1 DFQATT and CDR2 SNEGSKA (reference sequence). The DNA of the CDR3 is TGCAGTGCTAGCATCCGCGGGGGGGCCCACAATGAGCAGTTCTTC. Its protein is CSASIRGGAHNEQFF.

The chain joins TRBV29-1 to TRBJ2-3; TRBD1 matches 9 bases. The CDR3 runs 15 residues. J gave up 0 bases and V 6 bases, and 7 bases lay outside the gene matches. CDR1 and CDR2 from the germline V gene are SQVTM and ANQGSEA. The CDR3 coding sequence is TGCAGCGTGGACCGGGGACAGGGAAGCACAGATACGCAGTATTTT. It encodes CSVDRGQGSTDTQYF.

The chain has TRBV25-1 and TRBJ2-7, with D perhaps TRBD2 (6 bases). There are 12 residues in the CDR3. Germline loops: CDR1 MGHDK, CDR2 SYGVNS. V lost 6 bases to trimming and J lost 7 bases, with 13 bases between them. The CDR3 region has the DNA TGTGCCAGCAGCGGGACTTCATCGGAGCAGTACTTC. Protein product: CASSGTSSEQYF.

This clonotype was detected only a few times. The chain recombines TRBV5-1 with TRBJ1-1; maybe TRBD1 (5 bases). Germline V CDR1 and CDR2: SGHRS, YFSETQ. This CDR3 has 13 amino acids. Trimming removed 0 bases from V and 11 bases from J, with 14 bases in between. The CDR3, as DNA: TGCGCCAGCAGCTTGGAGGGACCCTCCGCGGCTTTCTTT. Translated: CASSLEGPSAAFF.

The chain recombines TRBV20-1 with TRBJ1-3, with D perhaps TRBD1 (6 bases). The CDR3 sequence is 14 residues long. Germline CDR1 reads DFQATT; CDR2 reads SNEGSKA (reference sequence). Trimming stripped 3 bases from V and 2 bases from J, with 11 bases between. As DNA, the CDR3 is TGCAGTGCTAGGGCAGGGGACCCTGGAAACACCATATATTTT. Translated, it gives CSARAGDPGNTIYF.

The chain employs TRBV5-1 and TRBJ1-1; a weak D match, TRBD1 (5 bases). CDR3 length equals 14 residues. The V end lost 4 bases, the J end lost 2 bases, and 12 bases lay between the germline ends. The germline CDR1 and CDR2 sequences are SGHRS and YFSETQ. CDR3 sequence (DNA): TGCGCCAGCAGCCCAACGGGGGATAACACTGAAGCTTTCTTT. This translates into CASSPTGDNTEAFF.

This clonotype was detected a few times. This chain joins TRBV12-3 or TRBV12-4 and TRBJ2-1, with D uncertain. This CDR3 contains 15 residues. Deletions cut 0 bases from V and 6 bases from J, with 12 bases between. As DNA, the CDR3 is TGTGCCAGCAGTTTAGCGCTCGGGCAGTTCAATGAGCAGTTCTTC. The encoded protein is CASSLALGQFNEQFF.

The V and J genes are TRBV18 and TRBJ2-5; D not resolved. The V and J ends lost 0 bases and 1 base respectively, with 6 bases between them. The germline V gene encodes CDR1 KGHSH and CDR2 LQKENI. The CDR3 runs 14 residues. The CDR3 sequence: CASSPPGVQETQYF. CDR3 nucleotide sequence: TGTGCCAGCTCACCACCTGGGGTCCAAGAGACCCAGTACTTC. The full variable domain, with the rest looked up from reference TRBV18 and TRBJ2-5, is NAGVMQNPRHLVRRRGQEARLRCSPMKGHSHVYWYRQLPEEGLKFMVYLQKENIIDESGMPKERFSAEFPKEGPSILRIQQVVRGDSAAYFCASSPPGVQETQYFGPGTRLLVL.

The chain has TRBV5-6 and TRBJ1-1, with 11 bases identical to TRBD1. V lost 2 bases to trimming and J lost 4 bases; unmatched junction nucleotides: 7. CDR3 length: 16 residues. The germline CDR1 and CDR2 sequences are SGHDT and YYEEEE. The CDR3 is CASSLRTGGKGTEAFF. The CDR3 coding sequence is TGTGCCAGCAGCTTAAGGACAGGGGGCAAGGGCACTGAAGCTTTCTTT.

J is TRBJ2-1 and V is TRBV28; 11 nucleotides match TRBD2. The J segment lost 15 bases and the V segment lost 2 bases, leaving 9 bases of the junction unmatched. Germline values: CDR1 MDHEN, CDR2 SYDVKM. CDR3 size: 14 residues. CDR3 region: CASSLDLAGGRGFF. In DNA form, the CDR3 reads TGTGCCAGCAGTTTAGATCTAGCGGGAGGCCGGGGGTTCTTC. The whole variable domain, remainder taken from reference TRBV28 and TRBJ2-1, is DVKVTQSSRYLVKRTGEKVFLECVQDMDHENMFWYRQDPGLGLRLIYFSYDVKMKEKGDIPEGYSVSREKKERFSLILESASTNQTSMYLCASSLDLAGGRGFFGPGTRLTVL.

This clonotype has ten or more counts. This chain uses TRBV6-2 or TRBV6-3 with TRBJ1-1; D may be TRBD1 (5 bases). CDR1 MNHEY and CDR2 SVGEGT come from the germline V gene. V lost 6 bases and J lost 0, with 20 bases in between. This CDR3 comprises 17 residues. The CDR3 region has the DNA TGTGCCAGCAGACCTAATCCACAGGTCTACATGAACACTGAAGCTTTCTTT. It is translated as CASRPNPQVYMNTEAFF.

This clonotype was picked up a small number of times. The rearrangement uses TRBV5-1 and TRBJ1-6; no definite D call. Trimming left V 4 bases short and J 4 bases short, with 15 bases between. From germline, CDR1 is SGHRS and CDR2 YFSETQ. The CDR3 consists of 16 residues. In nucleotides, the CDR3 is TGCGCCAGCAGCCAAGAAGGCTCAGGTTATAATTCACCCCTCCACTTT. Translating gives CASSQEGSGYNSPLHF.

This clonotype was observed at least ten times. This chain links TRBV6-2 or TRBV6-3 with TRBJ2-1; D unresolved. Trimming took 5 bases from V and 0 from J, leaving 11 bases between them. Per germline, CDR1 MNHEY and CDR2 SVGEGT. The CDR3 totals 15 residues. CDR3 in amino acids: CASSPRLSSYNEQFF. The CDR3 nucleotides are TGTGCCAGCAGTCCCCGCCTAAGCTCCTACAATGAGCAGTTCTTC.

V and J are TRBV20-1 and TRBJ2-1; tentative D call: TRBD2 (6 bases). Per the germline V gene, CDR1 is DFQATT and CDR2 is SNEGSKA (reference sequence). This CDR3 region has 16 residues. Trimming removed 5 bases at V and 2 bases at J, with 19 bases between. This CDR3 is CSAPSLAPTTYNEQFF. CDR3 sequence (DNA): TGCAGTGCTCCTTCCCTAGCGCCCACTACCTACAATGAGCAGTTCTTC.

The chain recombines TRBV4-1 with TRBJ2-3; D possibly corresponds to TRBD1 (5 bases). The germline V gene has CDR1 MGHRA and CDR2 YSYEKL. V was clipped by 1 base and J by 5 bases, with 10 bases between them. There are 14 residues in the CDR3. Here the CDR3 DNA reads TGCGCCAGCAGCCAAGTTCAGGGCAAAGATACGCAGTATTTT. Its protein is CASSQVQGKDTQYF.

This sequence joins TRBV20-1 and TRBJ1-4; D not resolved. V was pared by 7 bases and J by 0 bases, with 9 bases between. This CDR3 region has 13 residues. From germline, CDR1 is DFQATT and CDR2 SNEGSKA (reference sequence). The CDR3 loop is CSVPGSTNEKLFF. The CDR3 coding sequence is TGCAGTGTCCCGGGATCAACTAATGAAAAACTGTTTTTT.

The chain joins TRBV4-1 to TRBJ2-7; D is undetermined. The germline CDR1 and CDR2 sequences are MGHRA and YSYEKL. Trimming stripped 0 bases from V and 2 bases from J, with 11 bases between. The CDR3 runs 15 residues. The CDR3 sequence: CASSQDIAATYEQYF. For the CDR3, the DNA is TGCGCCAGCAGCCAAGATATCGCGGCTACCTACGAGCAGTACTTC.

This clonotype has only a few counts. The J gene is TRBJ1-4, the V gene TRBV20-1; no clear D gene. V gave up 4 bases and J gave up 3 bases, with 6 bases separating them. The CDR3 extends over 12 amino acids. CDR1 and CDR2 from the germline V gene are DFQATT and SNEGSKA (reference sequence). This chain's CDR3 is CSAIGSNEKLFF. DNA for the CDR3: TGCAGTGCTATTGGGTCTAATGAAAAACTGTTTTTT.